This T cell receptor beta chain was sequenced in a study of blood T cell repertoires in COVID-19. This clone was seen a single time. Some clones are missing from TCRdb's copy, which holds only in-frame ones; the method was immunoSEQ multiplex PCR. The sample holds 300,000 to 350,000 clones; roughly 90% are singletons and the top ten take 9.9%. This receptor was taken from a man aged 25 to 45 with COVID-19, enrolled during active disease. Specimen: peripheral blood.

CDR3 protein: CASPPSWAGGGNEQFF. CDR3 sequence (DNA): TGTGCCAGCCCCCCATCATGGGCGGGAGGAGGCAATGAGCAGTTCTTC. The V gene is TRBV28, the J gene TRBJ2-1, with 8 bases fitting TRBD2. Looked up from germline, CDR1 is MDHEN and CDR2 is SYDVKM. The CDR3 is 16 amino acids. With V trimmed by 8 bases and J by 6 bases, 15 bases remained unmatched.